The entry below gives a single TCR beta chain sequence along with its context. The sample belongs to a study of blood T cell repertoires in COVID-19. Sequencing was performed with immunoSEQ multiplex PCR; in TCRdb, only in-frame clones are kept and a portion is missing. The sample has a few hundred thousand clones, around 86% seen once. The CDR3 is 13 residues long. Trimming removed 5 bases from V and 4 bases from J, with 9 bases in between. Per germline, CDR1 MNHEY and CDR2 SVGEGT. This sequence originates from a woman between 18 and 30 years old who had recovered from COVID-19. This chain links TRBV6-2 or TRBV6-3 with TRBJ2-1; D might be TRBD1 (5 bases). Sequencing was done on a sample of PBMCs or T cells enriched from blood (not recorded which). DNA for the CDR3: TGTGCCAGCAGTCTTAGACAGTACAATGAGCAGTTCTTC. It is translated as CASSLRQYNEQFF.